This T cell receptor beta chain emerged from a study of cytomegalovirus exposure and HLA in healthy donors. V gave up 5 bases and J gave up 4 bases, with 18 bases separating them. This CDR3 has 15 amino acids. From germline, CDR1 is MDHEN and CDR2 SYDVKM. The table lists this clone with a few counts. Sequenced by immunoSEQ multiplex PCR; TCRdb stores in-frame clones only, minus some. The data show tens of thousands of clones, approximately 88% seen once. This sequence joins TRBV28 and TRBJ2-7; the D gene is possibly TRBD1 (6 bases). The receptor was derived from a young woman in good health and CMV-seronegative. Input material: PBMCs. The CDR3 nucleotides read TGTGCCAGCAGTCCGAAGACAGGTATTCTTTACGAGCAGTACTTC. This codes for CASSPKTGILYEQYF.